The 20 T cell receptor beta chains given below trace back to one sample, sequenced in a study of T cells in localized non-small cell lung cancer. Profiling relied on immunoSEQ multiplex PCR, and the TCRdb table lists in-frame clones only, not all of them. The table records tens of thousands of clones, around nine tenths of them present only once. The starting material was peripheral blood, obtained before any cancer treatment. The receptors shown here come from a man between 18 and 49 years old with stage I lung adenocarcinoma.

The CDR3 region is CASSPPGGAVNEQFF. The CDR3 bases are TGTGCCAGCTCACCACCAGGGGGGGCCGTCAATGAGCAGTTCTTC. J is TRBJ2-1 and V is TRBV18; maybe TRBD2 (7 bases). With 0 bases removed from V and 6 bases from J, the gap between germline ends came to 12 bases. The CDR3 consists of 15 residues. The germline CDR1 and CDR2 sequences are KGHSH and LQKENI.

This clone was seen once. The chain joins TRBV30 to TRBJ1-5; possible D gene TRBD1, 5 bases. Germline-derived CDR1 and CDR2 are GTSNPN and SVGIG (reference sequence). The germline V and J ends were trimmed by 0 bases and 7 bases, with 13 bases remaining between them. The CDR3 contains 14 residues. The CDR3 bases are TGTGCCTGGAGTGTATTGCGGGGGAAACAGCCCCAGCATTTT. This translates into CAWSVLRGKQPQHF.

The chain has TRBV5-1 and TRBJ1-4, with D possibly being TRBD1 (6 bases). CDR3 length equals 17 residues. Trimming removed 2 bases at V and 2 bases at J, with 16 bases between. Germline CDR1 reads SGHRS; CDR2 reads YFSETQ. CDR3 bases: TGCGCCAGCAGCTTTTCCCCCCTGACAGGTACTAATGAAAAACTGTTTTTT. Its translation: CASSFSPLTGTNEKLFF. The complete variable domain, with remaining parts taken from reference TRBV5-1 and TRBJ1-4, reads KAGVTQTPRYLIKTRGQQVTLSCSPISGHRSVSWYQQTPGQGLQFLFEYFSETQRNKGNFPGRFSGRQFSNSRSEMNVSTLELGDSALYLCASSFSPLTGTNEKLFFGSGTQLSVL.

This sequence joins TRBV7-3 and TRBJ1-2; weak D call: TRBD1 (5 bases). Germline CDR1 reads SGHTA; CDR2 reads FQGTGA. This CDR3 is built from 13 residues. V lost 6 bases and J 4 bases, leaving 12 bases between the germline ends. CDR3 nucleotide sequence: TGTGCCAGCAGTCCGACAGCCTTCTATGGCTACACCTTC. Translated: CASSPTAFYGYTF. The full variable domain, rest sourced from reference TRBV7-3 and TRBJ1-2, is GAGVSQTPSNKVTEKGKYVELRCDPISGHTALYWYRQSLGQGPEFLIYFQGTGAADDSGLPNDRFFAVRPEGSVSTLKIQRTERGDSAVYLCASSPTAFYGYTFGSGTRLTVV.

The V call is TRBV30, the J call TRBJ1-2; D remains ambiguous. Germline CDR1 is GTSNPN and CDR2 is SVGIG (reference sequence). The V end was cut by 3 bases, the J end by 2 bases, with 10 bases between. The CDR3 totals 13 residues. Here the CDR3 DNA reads TGTGCCTGGAGATCTTTCCTCAACTATGGCTACACCTTC. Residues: CAWRSFLNYGYTF. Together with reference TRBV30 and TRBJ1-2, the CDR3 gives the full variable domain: SQTIHQWPATLVQPVGSPLSLECTVEGTSNPNLYWYRQAAGRGLQLLFYSVGIGQISSEVPQNLSASRPQDRQFILSSKKLLLSDSGFYLCAWRSFLNYGYTFGSGTRLTVV.

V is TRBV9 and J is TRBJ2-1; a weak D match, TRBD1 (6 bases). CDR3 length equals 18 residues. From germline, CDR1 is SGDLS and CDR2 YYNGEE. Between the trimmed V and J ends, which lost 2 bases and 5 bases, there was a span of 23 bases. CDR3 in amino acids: CASSVGAESSRGNNEQFF. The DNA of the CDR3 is TGTGCCAGCAGCGTGGGGGCGGAGAGTAGCCGGGGTAACAATGAGCAGTTCTTC.

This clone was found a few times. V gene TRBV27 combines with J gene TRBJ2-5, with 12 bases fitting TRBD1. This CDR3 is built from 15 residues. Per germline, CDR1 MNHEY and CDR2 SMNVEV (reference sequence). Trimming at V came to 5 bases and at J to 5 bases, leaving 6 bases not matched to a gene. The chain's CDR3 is CASSTGTGGAETQYF. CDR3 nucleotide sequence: TGTGCCAGCAGTACCGGGACAGGGGGCGCGGAGACCCAGTACTTC.

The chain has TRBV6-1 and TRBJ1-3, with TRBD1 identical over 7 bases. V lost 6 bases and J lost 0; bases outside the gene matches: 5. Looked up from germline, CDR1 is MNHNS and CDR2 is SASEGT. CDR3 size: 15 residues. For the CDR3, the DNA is TGTGCCAGCAGGAGAACAGGGGACTCTGGAAACACCATATATTTT. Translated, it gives CASRRTGDSGNTIYF.

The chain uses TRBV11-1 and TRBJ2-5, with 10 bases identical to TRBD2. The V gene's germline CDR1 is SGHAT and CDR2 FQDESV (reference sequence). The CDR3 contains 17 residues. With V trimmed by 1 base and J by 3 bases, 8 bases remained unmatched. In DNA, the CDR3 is TGTGCCAGCAGCTTAGATCGCCTAGCGGGGGCCAAAGAGACCCAGTACTTC. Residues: CASSLDRLAGAKETQYF.

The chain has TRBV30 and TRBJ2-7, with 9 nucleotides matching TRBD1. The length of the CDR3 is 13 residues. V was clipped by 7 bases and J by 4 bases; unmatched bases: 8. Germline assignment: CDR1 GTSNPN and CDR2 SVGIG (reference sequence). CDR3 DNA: TGTGCCTCCAGTGTAGGGACAGGGTACGAGCAGTACTTC. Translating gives CASSVGTGYEQYF.

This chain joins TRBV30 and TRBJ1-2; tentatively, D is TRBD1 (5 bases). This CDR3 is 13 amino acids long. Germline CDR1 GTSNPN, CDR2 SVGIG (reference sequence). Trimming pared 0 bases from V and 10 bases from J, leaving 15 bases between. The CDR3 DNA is TGTGCCTGGAGTGTAAATCCAGGGACCTTCTACACCTTC. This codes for CAWSVNPGTFYTF.

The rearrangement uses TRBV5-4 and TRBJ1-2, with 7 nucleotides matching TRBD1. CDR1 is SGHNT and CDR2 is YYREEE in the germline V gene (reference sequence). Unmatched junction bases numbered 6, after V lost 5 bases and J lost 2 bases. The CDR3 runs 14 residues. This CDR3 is CASSFDRANYGYTF. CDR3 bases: TGTGCCAGCAGTTTCGACAGGGCCAACTATGGCTACACCTTC.

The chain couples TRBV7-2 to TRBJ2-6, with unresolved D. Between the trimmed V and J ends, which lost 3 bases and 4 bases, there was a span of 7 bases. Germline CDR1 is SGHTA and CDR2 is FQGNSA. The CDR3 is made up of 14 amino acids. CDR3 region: CASSFTRGANVLTF. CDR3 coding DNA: TGTGCCAGCAGCTTTACGAGGGGGGCCAACGTCCTGACTTTC.

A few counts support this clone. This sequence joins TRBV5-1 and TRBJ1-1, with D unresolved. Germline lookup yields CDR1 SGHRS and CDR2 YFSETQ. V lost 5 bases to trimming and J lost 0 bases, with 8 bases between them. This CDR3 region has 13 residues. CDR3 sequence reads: CASSWEVNTEAFF. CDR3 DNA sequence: TGCGCCAGCAGTTGGGAGGTGAACACTGAAGCTTTCTTT.

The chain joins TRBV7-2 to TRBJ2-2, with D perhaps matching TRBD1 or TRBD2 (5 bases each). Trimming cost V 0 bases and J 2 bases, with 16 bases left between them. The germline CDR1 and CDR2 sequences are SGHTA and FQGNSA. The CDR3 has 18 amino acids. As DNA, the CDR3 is TGTGCCAGCAGCTTAGCCGCCTCTGGGGGAAGAAACACCGGGGAGCTGTTTTTT. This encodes CASSLAASGGRNTGELFF.

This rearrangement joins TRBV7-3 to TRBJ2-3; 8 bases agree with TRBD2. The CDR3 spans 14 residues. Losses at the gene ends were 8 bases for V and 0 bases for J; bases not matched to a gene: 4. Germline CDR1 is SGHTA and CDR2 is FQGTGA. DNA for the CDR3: TGTGCCAGCGGTTTAGCGGGGAGCACAGATACGCAGTATTTT. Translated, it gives CASGLAGSTDTQYF.

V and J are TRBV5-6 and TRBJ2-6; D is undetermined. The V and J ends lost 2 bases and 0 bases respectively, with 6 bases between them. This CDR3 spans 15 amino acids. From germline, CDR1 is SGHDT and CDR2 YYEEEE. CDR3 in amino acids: CASSFPTSGANVLTF. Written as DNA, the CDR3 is TGTGCCAGCAGCTTCCCCACCTCTGGGGCCAACGTCCTGACTTTC.

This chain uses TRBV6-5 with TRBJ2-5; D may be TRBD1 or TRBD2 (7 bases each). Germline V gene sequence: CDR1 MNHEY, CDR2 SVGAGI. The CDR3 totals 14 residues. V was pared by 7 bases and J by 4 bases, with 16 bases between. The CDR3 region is CASTSTGRGETQYF. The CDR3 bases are TGTGCCAGCACCTCGACAGGGAGGGGAGAGACCCAGTACTTC.

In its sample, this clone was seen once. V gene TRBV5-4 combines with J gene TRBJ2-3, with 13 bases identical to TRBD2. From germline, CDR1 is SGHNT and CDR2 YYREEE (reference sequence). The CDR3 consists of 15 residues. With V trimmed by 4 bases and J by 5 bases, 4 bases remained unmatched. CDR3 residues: CASSTWTSGGDTQYF. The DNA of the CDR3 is TGTGCCAGCAGCACCTGGACTAGCGGGGGAGATACGCAGTATTTT.

CDR3 in DNA: TGTGCCAGCAGTGGGGACAGGGCTAGCAATCAGCCCCAGCATTTT. Its protein product is CASSGDRASNQPQHF. The rearrangement links TRBV2 to TRBJ1-5, with TRBD1 matching 9 bases. The CDR3 extends over 15 amino acids. The germline V gene has CDR1 SNHLY and CDR2 FYNNEI. The V segment lost 4 bases and the J segment 0 bases; nucleotides outside the gene matches: 1.